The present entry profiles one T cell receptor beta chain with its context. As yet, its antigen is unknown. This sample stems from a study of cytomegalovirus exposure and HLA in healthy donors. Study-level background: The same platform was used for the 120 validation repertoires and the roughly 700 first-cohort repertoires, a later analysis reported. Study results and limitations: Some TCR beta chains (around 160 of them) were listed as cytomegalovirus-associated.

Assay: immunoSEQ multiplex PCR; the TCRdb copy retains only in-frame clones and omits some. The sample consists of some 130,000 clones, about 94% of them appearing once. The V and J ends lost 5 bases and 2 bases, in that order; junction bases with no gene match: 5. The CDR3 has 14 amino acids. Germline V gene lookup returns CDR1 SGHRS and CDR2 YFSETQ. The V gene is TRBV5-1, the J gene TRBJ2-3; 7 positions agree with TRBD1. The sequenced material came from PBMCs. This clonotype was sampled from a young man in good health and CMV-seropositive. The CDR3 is CASRQGQATDTQYF. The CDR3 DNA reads TGCGCCAGCAGACAAGGACAGGCCACAGATACGCAGTATTTT.